A single TCR beta chain is shown here with its context. The sample is drawn from a study of cytomegalovirus exposure and HLA in healthy donors. PCR was performed using 60 Vbeta and 13 Jbeta primers. The method was immunoSEQ multiplex PCR; TCRdb's version includes in-frame clones alone and lacks a portion of them. Reported are 190,000 or so clones; the ten largest clones contain 0.74%. Germline loops: CDR1 SNHLY, CDR2 FYNNEI. V dropped 11 bases and J dropped 7 bases, with 15 bases sitting between them. The CDR3 contains 13 residues. This receptor was taken from a boy younger than 18 in good health and CMV-seronegative. This sequence joins TRBV2 and TRBJ1-6; maybe TRBD1 (5 bases). The sample comprised PBMCs. CDR3 bases: TGTGCCCGTTCTTCCAGGGAAAATTCACCCCTCCACTTT. Protein: CARSSRENSPLHF.